The rows below give T cell receptor beta chains drawn from one sample of a study of siplizumab effects on memory and regulatory T cells. The repertoire was sequenced with immunoSEQ multiplex PCR; TCRdb's copy has only in-frame clones and lacks some. The sample lists approximately 70,000 clones; about 90% were seen once. Sequencing input: CD8+ T cells sorted from blood. Every receptor here comes from a human donor in good health. Both conserved end residues are part of each CDR3. The order of the fields is CDR3 protein, CDR3 DNA, J gene, D gene, V gene. D genes are given only for firm matches.

CDR3 protein: CASTSGGLGSYEQYF
CDR3 DNA: TGTGCCAGCACCTCGGGGGGACTGGGCTCCTACGAGCAGTACTTC
J gene: TRBJ2-7
D gene: TRBD2
V gene: TRBV11-2

CDR3 protein: CASSPIGANTEAFF
CDR3 DNA: TGTGCCAGCAGTCCGATAGGGGCGAACACTGAAGCTTTCTTT
J gene: TRBJ1-1
D gene: .
V gene: TRBV27

CDR3 protein: CASSGVSYNEQFF
CDR3 DNA: TGTGCCAGCAGTGGTGTGTCCTACAATGAGCAGTTCTTC
J gene: TRBJ2-1
D gene: .
V gene: TRBV2

CDR3 protein: CAWSERARDTQYF
CDR3 DNA: TGTGCCTGGAGTGAACGGGCCAGAGATACGCAGTATTTT
J gene: TRBJ2-3
D gene: .
V gene: TRBV30

CDR3 protein: CATSRGTSGVYNEQFF
CDR3 DNA: TGTGCCACCAGCAGAGGGACTAGCGGCGTTTACAATGAGCAGTTCTTC
J gene: TRBJ2-1
D gene: TRBD2
V gene: TRBV15

CDR3 protein: CASSSVAGLADTQYF
CDR3 DNA: TGTGCCAGCAGTTCCGTAGCGGGACTGGCAGATACGCAGTATTTT
J gene: TRBJ2-3
D gene: TRBD2
V gene: TRBV27

CDR3 protein: CASSQTSGRVNEQFF
CDR3 DNA: TGCGCCAGCAGCCAAACTAGCGGGAGAGTCAATGAGCAGTTCTTC
J gene: TRBJ2-1
D gene: TRBD2
V gene: TRBV4-1

CDR3 protein: CASSIGLYQPQHF
CDR3 DNA: TGTGCCAGTAGTATTGGGCTTTATCAGCCCCAGCATTTT
J gene: TRBJ1-5
D gene: .
V gene: TRBV19

CDR3 protein: CASSQEWFGTGGYEQYF
CDR3 DNA: TGTGCCAGCAGCCAAGAATGGTTCGGGACAGGGGGCTACGAGCAGTACTTC
J gene: TRBJ2-7
D gene: TRBD1
V gene: TRBV14

CDR3 protein: CASSIGSGANVLTF
CDR3 DNA: TGTGCCAGTAGTATTGGCTCTGGGGCCAACGTCCTGACTTTC
J gene: TRBJ2-6
D gene: .
V gene: TRBV19

CDR3 protein: CASSSRTGDLYEQYF
CDR3 DNA: TGCGCCAGCAGTTCAAGGACAGGGGACCTCTACGAGCAGTACTTC
J gene: TRBJ2-7
D gene: TRBD1
V gene: TRBV4-1

CDR3 protein: CASSWSTSGTGNEQFF
CDR3 DNA: TGTGCCAGCAGTTGGTCGACTAGCGGGACAGGCAATGAGCAGTTCTTC
J gene: TRBJ2-1
D gene: TRBD2
V gene: TRBV6-5

CDR3 protein: CASSLRQGPEQYF
CDR3 DNA: TGTGCCAGCAGCTTACGACAGGGGCCCGAGCAGTACTTC
J gene: TRBJ2-7
D gene: TRBD1
V gene: TRBV5-5

CDR3 protein: CASSQDTGNSLLWGYTF
CDR3 DNA: TGTGCCAGCAGCCAAGATACAGGGAACTCTTTACTTTGGGGCTACACCTTC
J gene: TRBJ1-2
D gene: .
V gene: TRBV4-2

CDR3 protein: CASKQVATNEKLFF
CDR3 DNA: TGTGCCAGCAAACAGGTCGCAACTAATGAAAAACTGTTTTTT
J gene: TRBJ1-4
D gene: .
V gene: TRBV2

CDR3 protein: CASRAESYEQYF
CDR3 DNA: TGCGCCAGCAGGGCGGAGTCCTACGAGCAGTACTTC
J gene: TRBJ2-7
D gene: .
V gene: TRBV5-1

CDR3 protein: CASSESILGQNEQYF
CDR3 DNA: TGTGCCAGCAGTGAGAGTATTTTGGGACAGAACGAGCAGTACTTC
J gene: TRBJ2-7
D gene: TRBD1
V gene: TRBV6-1

CDR3 protein: CASSKQGFVADTQYF
CDR3 DNA: TGCGCCAGCAGTAAGCAGGGTTTTGTGGCAGATACGCAGTATTTT
J gene: TRBJ2-3
D gene: .
V gene: TRBV10-2

CDR3 protein: CASSLLAGSYDGDEQFF
CDR3 DNA: TGCGCCAGCAGCCTCTTGGCCGGGAGCTACGACGGGGATGAGCAGTTCTTC
J gene: TRBJ2-1
D gene: .
V gene: TRBV4-1

CDR3 protein: CASSPWGYEQYF
CDR3 DNA: TGTGCCAGCAGTCCATGGGGTTACGAGCAGTACTTC
J gene: TRBJ2-7
D gene: .
V gene: TRBV2

CDR3 protein: CASRGYHEQFF
CDR3 DNA: TGTGCCAGCAGGGGTTACCATGAGCAGTTCTTC
J gene: TRBJ2-1
D gene: .
V gene: TRBV7-9

CDR3 protein: CATHTSGSSYNEQFF
CDR3 DNA: TGTGCCACCCACACTAGCGGGAGTTCCTACAATGAGCAGTTCTTC
J gene: TRBJ2-1
D gene: TRBD2
V gene: TRBV7-9

CDR3 protein: CASSLAEFTLNTEAFF
CDR3 DNA: TGTGCCAGCAGCTTGGCGGAATTCACGCTGAACACTGAAGCTTTCTTT
J gene: TRBJ1-1
D gene: .
V gene: TRBV5-4